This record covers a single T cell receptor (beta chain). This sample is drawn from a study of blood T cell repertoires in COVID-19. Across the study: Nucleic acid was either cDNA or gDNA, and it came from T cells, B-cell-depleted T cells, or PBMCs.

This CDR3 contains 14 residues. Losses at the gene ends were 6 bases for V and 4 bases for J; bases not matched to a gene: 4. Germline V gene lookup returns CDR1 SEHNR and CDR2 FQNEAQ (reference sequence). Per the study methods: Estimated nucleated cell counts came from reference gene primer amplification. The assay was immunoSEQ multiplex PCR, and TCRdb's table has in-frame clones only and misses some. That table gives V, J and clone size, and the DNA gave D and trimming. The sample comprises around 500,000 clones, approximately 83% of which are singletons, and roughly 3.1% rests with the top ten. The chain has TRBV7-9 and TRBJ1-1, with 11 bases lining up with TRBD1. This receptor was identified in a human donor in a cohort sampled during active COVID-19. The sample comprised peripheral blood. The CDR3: CASSRTGGVTEAFF. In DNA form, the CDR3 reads TGTGCCAGCAGTCGGACAGGGGGCGTCACTGAAGCTTTCTTT.